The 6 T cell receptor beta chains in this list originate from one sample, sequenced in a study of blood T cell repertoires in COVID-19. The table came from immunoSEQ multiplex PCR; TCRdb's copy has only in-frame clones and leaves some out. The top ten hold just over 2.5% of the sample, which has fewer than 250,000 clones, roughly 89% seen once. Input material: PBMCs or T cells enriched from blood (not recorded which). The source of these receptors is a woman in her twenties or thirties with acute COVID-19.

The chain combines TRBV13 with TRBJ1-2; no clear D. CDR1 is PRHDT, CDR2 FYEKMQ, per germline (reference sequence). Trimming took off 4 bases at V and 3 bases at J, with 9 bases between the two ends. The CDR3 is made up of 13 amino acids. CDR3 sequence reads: CASSYQKDYGYTF. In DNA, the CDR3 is TGTGCCAGCAGCTACCAGAAAGACTATGGCTACACCTTC.

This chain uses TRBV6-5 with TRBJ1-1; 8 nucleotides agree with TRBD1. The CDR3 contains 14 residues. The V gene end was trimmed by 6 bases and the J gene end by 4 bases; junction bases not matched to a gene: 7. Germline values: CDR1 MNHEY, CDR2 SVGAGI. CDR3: CASSRGQGSTEAFF. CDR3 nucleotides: TGTGCCAGCAGCAGAGGACAGGGTAGCACTGAAGCTTTCTTT.

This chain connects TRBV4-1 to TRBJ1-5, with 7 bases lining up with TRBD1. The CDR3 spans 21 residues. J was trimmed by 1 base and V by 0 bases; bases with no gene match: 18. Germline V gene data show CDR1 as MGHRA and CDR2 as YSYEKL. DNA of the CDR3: TGCGCCAGCAGCCAAGATCTCCCGGGACAGCGCATCTCCATCAGCAATCAGCCCCAGCATTTT. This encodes CASSQDLPGQRISISNQPQHF.

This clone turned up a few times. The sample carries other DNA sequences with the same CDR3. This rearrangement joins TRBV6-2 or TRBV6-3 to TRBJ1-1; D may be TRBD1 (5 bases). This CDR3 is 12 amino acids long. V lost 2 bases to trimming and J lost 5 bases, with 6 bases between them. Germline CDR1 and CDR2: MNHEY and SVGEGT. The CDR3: CASSYGGTEAFF. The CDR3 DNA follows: TGTGCCAGCAGTTACGGGGGGACTGAAGCTTTCTTT.

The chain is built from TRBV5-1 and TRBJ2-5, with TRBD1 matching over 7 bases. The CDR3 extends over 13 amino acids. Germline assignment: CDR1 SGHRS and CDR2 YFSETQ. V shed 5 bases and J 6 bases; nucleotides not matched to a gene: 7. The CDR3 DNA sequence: TGCGCCAGCAGGGCAGGGGGTTCTCAGACCCAGTACTTC. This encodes CASRAGGSQTQYF.

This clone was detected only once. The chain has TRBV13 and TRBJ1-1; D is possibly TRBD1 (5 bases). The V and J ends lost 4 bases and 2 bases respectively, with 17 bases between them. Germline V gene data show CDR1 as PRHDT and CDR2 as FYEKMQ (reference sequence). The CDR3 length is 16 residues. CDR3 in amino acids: CASSSSQTEINTEAFF. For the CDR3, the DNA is TGTGCCAGCAGCTCTTCTCAGACAGAAATAAACACTGAAGCTTTCTTT. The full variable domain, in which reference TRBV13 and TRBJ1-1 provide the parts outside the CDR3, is AAGVIQSPRHLIKEKRETATLKCYPIPRHDTVYWYQQGPGQDPQFLISFYEKMQSDKGSIPDRFSAQQFSDYHSELNMSSLELGDSALYFCASSSSQTEINTEAFFGQGTRLTVV.